A single sample gave rise to the 18 T cell receptor beta chains below, sequenced in a study of blood T cell repertoires in COVID-19 (TCRdb year 2020). Library preparation was by the immunoSEQ multiplex PCR assay. TCRdb holds this immuneACCESS table with in-frame rearrangements only. Some clones are missing; in checked studies, unresolved V genes explain under half, and the rest has no known cause. The sample profile shows approximately 180,000 clones; more than 75% of them were found once. The ten largest make up about 8.4% of the sample. The sample taken for sequencing was peripheral blood. The receptors shown here come from a woman in her 70s with acute or convalescent COVID-19.

J is TRBJ1-2 and V is TRBV2, with a possible D match to TRBD1 (5 bases). In germline, CDR1 is SNHLY, CDR2 FYNNEI. This CDR3 spans 13 amino acids. V lost 2 bases and J 4 bases, leaving 8 bases between the germline ends. CDR3 nucleotide sequence: TGTGCCAGCAGTGAACAGGGCCCCTATGGCTACACCTTC. Translating gives CASSEQGPYGYTF.

This chain uses TRBV7-9 with TRBJ2-3; 8 bases map to TRBD2. CDR1 and CDR2 from the germline V gene are SEHNR and FQNEAQ (reference sequence). This CDR3 region has 16 residues. As DNA, the CDR3 is TGTGCTGGATCTTTCGGGGGGGGGCCTCGCACAGATACGCAGTATTTT. Residues: CAGSFGGGPRTDTQYF.

The rearrangement joins TRBV7-2 to TRBJ1-6; the D gene is possibly TRBD1 (6 bases). CDR3 length equals 15 residues. The germline V and J ends were trimmed by 1 base and 10 bases, with 14 bases remaining between them. Looked up from germline, CDR1 is SGHTA and CDR2 is FQGNSA. The CDR3 protein is CASSLVGTQQSPLHF. The CDR3 coding sequence is TGTGCCAGCAGCTTAGTCGGGACACAGCAGTCACCCCTCCACTTT.

The chain links TRBV7-2 to TRBJ2-7; maybe TRBD1 (5 bases). This CDR3 is 14 amino acids long. V was trimmed by 1 base and J by 2 bases, leaving 9 bases between them. The germline gives CDR1 SGHTA, CDR2 FQGNSA. CDR3 region: CASSLDRLAYEQYF. The CDR3 nucleotides are TGTGCCAGCAGCTTAGACAGGTTAGCCTACGAGCAGTACTTC.

The chain employs TRBV28 and TRBJ2-4, with TRBD2 as a possible D gene (5 bases). Germline assignment: CDR1 MDHEN and CDR2 SYDVKM. Trimming pared 5 bases from V and 6 bases from J, leaving 17 bases between. The CDR3 loop spans 15 amino acids. The CDR3 bases are TGTGCCAGCAGTGTGGGGTTTGGACGGGGAAACATTCAGTACTTC. This sequence encodes CASSVGFGRGNIQYF.

The rearrangement joins TRBV9 to TRBJ2-5; TRBD2 matches 8 bases. V trimming: 4 bases; J trimming: 3 bases; junction bases outside the gene matches: 2. The V gene's germline CDR1 is SGDLS and CDR2 YYNGEE. The CDR3 runs to 13 residues. The CDR3 DNA follows: TGTGCCAGCAGCCCCGGGGGGGAAGAGACCCAGTACTTC. It encodes CASSPGGEETQYF. Full variable domain (rest looked up from reference TRBV9 and TRBJ2-5): DSGVTQTPKHLITATGQRVTLRCSPRSGDLSVYWYQQSLDQGLQFLIQYYNGEERAKGNILERFSAQQFPDLHSELNLSSLELGDSALYFCASSPGGEETQYFGPGTRLLVL.

This clone was observed a few times. The chain carries TRBV19 and TRBJ1-3; no definite D call. V dropped 9 bases and J dropped 2 bases, with 17 bases sitting between them. CDR1 and CDR2 from the germline V gene are LNHDA and SQIVND (reference sequence). The CDR3 consists of 15 residues. CDR3 bases: TGTGCCAGCCTATCAACAGATAATCCTGGAAACACCATATATTTT. Its translation is CASLSTDNPGNTIYF.

The chain links TRBV9 to TRBJ1-1, with D possibly being TRBD1 (5 bases). V gave up 4 bases and J gave up 6 bases, with 16 bases separating them. The V gene's germline CDR1 is SGDLS and CDR2 YYNGEE. CDR3 length: 14 residues. The CDR3 here is CASSPNPGVAEAFF. CDR3 sequence (DNA): TGTGCCAGCAGCCCCAACCCGGGGGTCGCTGAAGCTTTCTTT. The complete variable domain, with remaining parts taken from reference TRBV9 and TRBJ1-1, reads DSGVTQTPKHLITATGQRVTLRCSPRSGDLSVYWYQQSLDQGLQFLIQYYNGEERAKGNILERFSAQQFPDLHSELNLSSLELGDSALYFCASSPNPGVAEAFFGQGTRLTVV.

This chain joins TRBV19 and TRBJ2-7; D possibly corresponds to TRBD1 (5 bases). Germline loops: CDR1 LNHDA, CDR2 SQIVND (reference sequence). The V gene lost 1 base and the J gene lost 3 bases, with 7 bases spanning the gap. The CDR3 has 13 amino acids. The CDR3 region has the DNA TGTGCCAGTAGTATAGTTGACAGCTACGAGCAGTACTTC. It encodes CASSIVDSYEQYF. The full variable domain, completed using reference TRBV19 and TRBJ2-7, is DGGITQSPKYLFRKEGQNVTLSCEQNLNHDAMYWYRQDPGQGLRLIYYSQIVNDFQKGDIAEGYSVSREKKESFPLTVTSAQKNPTAFYLCASSIVDSYEQYFGPGTRLTVT.

The V and J genes are TRBV6-2 or TRBV6-3 and TRBJ1-3, with 7 bases that match TRBD1. The V gene's germline CDR1 is MNHEY and CDR2 SVGEGT. This CDR3 has 15 amino acids. J gave up 2 bases and V 4 bases, and 5 bases lay outside the gene matches. CDR3 residues: CASSSPGTAGNTIYF. The DNA for the CDR3 is TGTGCCAGCAGTTCTCCCGGGACAGCTGGAAACACCATATATTTT.

This rearrangement joins TRBV6-4 to TRBJ2-2, with 8 bases aligning to TRBD2. CDR3 length equals 15 residues. With V trimmed by 6 bases and J by 1 base, 4 bases remained unmatched. Germline loops: CDR1 MRHNA, CDR2 SNTAGT. As DNA, the CDR3 is TGTGCCAGCAGCCAACTAGCGGTGAACACCGGGGAGCTGTTTTTT. Protein sequence: CASSQLAVNTGELFF.

This sequence joins TRBV7-9 and TRBJ1-2; a possible D gene is TRBD1 (5 bases). Between the trimmed V and J ends, which lost 2 bases and 2 bases, there was a span of 12 bases. The CDR3 is made up of 15 amino acids. Germline V gene sequence: CDR1 SEHNR, CDR2 FQNEAQ (reference sequence). CDR3 region: CASSLLGVGNYGYTF. In nucleotides, the CDR3 is TGTGCCAGCAGCTTATTAGGGGTTGGGAACTATGGCTACACCTTC.

The chain recombines TRBV25-1 with TRBJ1-5; 9 bases are shared with TRBD1. V lost 6 bases to trimming and J lost 7 bases; unmatched junction nucleotides: 7. Germline V gene sequence: CDR1 MGHDK, CDR2 SYGVNS. This CDR3 contains 14 residues. The CDR3 is CASRGQGQGQPQHF. In nucleotides, the CDR3 is TGTGCCAGCAGGGGACAGGGCCAAGGACAGCCCCAGCATTTT.

V is TRBV7-9 and J is TRBJ2-6; D gene uncertain. Germline CDR1 SEHNR, CDR2 FQNEAQ (reference sequence). The CDR3 length is 15 residues. V shed 4 bases and J shed 1 base, with 8 bases lying between them. The CDR3 DNA reads TGTGCCAGCAGCTCCAGGTATTCTGGGGCCAACGTCCTGACTTTC. It specifies CASSSRYSGANVLTF.

This chain links TRBV7-2 with TRBJ2-7; 12 nucleotides line up with TRBD2. The CDR3 is 15 amino acids. Trimming at V came to 1 base and at J to 7 bases, leaving 5 bases not matched to a gene. CDR1 and CDR2 from the germline V gene are SGHTA and FQGNSA. The DNA for the CDR3 is TGTGCCAGCAGCTTAGGACTAGCGGGAGAACATGAGCAGTACTTC. The encoded protein is CASSLGLAGEHEQYF.

The chain uses TRBV4-1 and TRBJ1-6, with TRBD1 matching 7 bases. Germline V gene lookup returns CDR1 MGHRA and CDR2 YSYEKL. The V segment lost 3 bases and the J segment 3 bases; nucleotides outside the gene matches: 8. The CDR3 extends over 17 amino acids. The chain's CDR3 is CASSQGQQRYYNSPLHF. The CDR3 DNA follows: TGCGCCAGCAGCCAGGGACAGCAACGCTACTATAATTCACCCCTCCACTTT.

The chain employs TRBV18 and TRBJ2-5; 8 bases line up with TRBD1. The length of the CDR3 is 16 residues. Germline V gives CDR1 KGHSH, CDR2 LQKENI. V shed 1 base, J shed 3 bases, and the junction held 7 bases outside the gene matches. The CDR3 bases are TGTGCCAGCTCACCACAAACAGGGGGGATCGAAGAGACCCAGTACTTC. It translates to CASSPQTGGIEETQYF.

This clone turned up a few times. The rearrangement links TRBV5-1 to TRBJ1-2; 7 bases line up with TRBD1. J lost 6 bases, V lost 0 bases, and 11 bases had no gene match. CDR3 length equals 16 residues. The germline V gene encodes CDR1 SGHRS and CDR2 YFSETQ. The CDR3 protein is CASSLALTTGSHGYTF. Here the CDR3 DNA reads TGCGCCAGCAGCTTGGCCCTAACGACAGGGTCCCATGGCTACACCTTC.